The clone carrying this T cell receptor (beta chain) was recorded once. The antigen is undetermined. Generated by immunoSEQ multiplex PCR, the TCRdb table keeps only in-frame clones and is missing some. The sample yields more than 45,000 clones, approximately 84% seen once. Per germline, CDR1 MNHNS and CDR2 SASEGT. The CDR3 length is 16 residues. V shed 3 bases and J shed 3 bases, with 16 bases lying between them. These data come from a study of lymphopenia after photon versus proton radiotherapy. Study results and limitations: Post-nadir diversity loss with photons came from oligoclonal expansion, particularly CD8+ Temra cells. Under photons, naive T cells and diversity fell while effector/memory populations rose. In patients who died, overall survival fell as post-nadir TCR diversity dropped more. Only patients who died were analyzed for survival; proton advantage is unproven.

The input for sequencing was peripheral blood, taken from a patient treated with proton-based radiotherapy. The receptor was isolated from a man in his sixties with pancreatic cancer. The V and J genes are TRBV6-1 and TRBJ2-3, with D perhaps matching TRBD2 (7 bases). In DNA, the CDR3 is TGTGCCAGCAGTGATCCCCGGGGGGCCCCAACAGATACGCAGTATTTT. Its translation is CASSDPRGAPTDTQYF.